These 2 T cell receptor beta chains were all obtained from the same sample, sequenced in a study of T cell repertoires in cytomegalovirus infection. TCRdb redid the calling of the reads with MiXCR, one entry per CDR3 protein. The top ten clones hold roughly an eighth of a sample with hundreds of thousands of distinct CDR3 sequences, about 30% of them seen once. No antigens are known for them. Sample: cultured CD8+ T cells from PBMCs, taken from culture after CMV antigen stimulation. The source is a human donor in good health (CMV status not recorded). Some clones in this sample may be carry-over from other donors' samples.

CDR3 region: CASSQVRERNTEAFF. In DNA form, the CDR3 reads TGCGCCAGCAGCCAGGTTCGGGAGAGGAACACTGAAGCTTTCTTT. The V and J genes are TRBV4-1 and TRBJ1-1; D unresolved. Germline values: CDR1 MGHRA, CDR2 YSYEKL. This CDR3 region has 15 residues. V was shortened by 3 bases and J by 1 base, with 12 bases between the two germline ends.

The sample holds a few counts of this clonotype. The chain has TRBV4-1 and TRBJ2-1, with 9 bases that match TRBD1. The CDR3 is 15 residues long. V gave up 11 bases and J gave up 5 bases; unmatched junction bases: 13. Germline CDR1 reads MGHRA; CDR2 reads YSYEKL. The CDR3 bases are TGCGCCGCACGGTTACAGGGGGCAGTCGACAATGAGCAGTTCTTC. This sequence encodes CAARLQGAVDNEQFF.